The rows below give T cell receptor beta chains drawn from one sample of a study of blood T cell repertoires in COVID-19. Using immunoSEQ multiplex PCR, the repertoire was profiled, and TCRdb retains in-frame clones only, with some absent. The sample has 150,000 to 200,000 clones, roughly 84% seen once. Sequenced input: PBMCs or T cells enriched from blood (not recorded which). The receptors come from a woman aged 30 to 39 who had been exposed to COVID-19. Each CDR3 is given without its conserved first and last residue. The order of the fields is J gene, V gene, CDR3 protein.

J: TRBJ2-3; V: TRBV19; CDR3: ASQTGGTDTQY
J: TRBJ1-1; V: TRBV10-2; CDR3: ASSESGTGEAF
J: TRBJ2-7; V: TRBV6-2/TRBV6-3; CDR3: ASSAGGTSPRDYEQY
J: TRBJ1-3; V: TRBV7-2; CDR3: ASSQGNTIY
J: TRBJ2-1; V: TRBV9; CDR3: ASSGGQGDEQF
J: TRBJ1-1; V: TRBV7-9; CDR3: ASSLVGQPVTVNTEAF
J: TRBJ1-6; V: TRBV25-1; CDR3: ASADWSYNSPLH
J: TRBJ2-1; V: TRBV4-3; CDR3: ASSQSAGAIYNEQF
J: TRBJ1-6; V: TRBV7-2; CDR3: ASSWATSPLH
J: TRBJ1-1; V: TRBV27; CDR3: ASFKPGRFTEAF
J: TRBJ1-1; V: TRBV4-2; CDR3: ASSQGQGNTEAF
J: TRBJ2-5; V: TRBV3-1/TRBV3-2; CDR3: ASIRQGVETQY
J: TRBJ2-1; V: TRBV9; CDR3: ASSVGVSGGNEQF
J: TRBJ1-2; V: TRBV12-5; CDR3: ASGLGQESVLYGYT
J: TRBJ1-2; V: TRBV12-3/TRBV12-4; CDR3: ASSPDTNYGYT
J: TRBJ1-5; V: TRBV14; CDR3: ASSQDQGSQPQH
J: TRBJ2-7; V: TRBV2; CDR3: ASGGPIYEQY
J: TRBJ2-1; V: TRBV2; CDR3: ASSGGDRITFL
J: TRBJ2-5; V: TRBV5-4; CDR3: ASSFIDRQETQY
J: TRBJ2-3; V: TRBV7-9; CDR3: ASSLRWETDTQY
J: TRBJ2-3; V: TRBV7-2; CDR3: ASSNQPGENTDTQY
J: TRBJ1-1; V: TRBV18; CDR3: ASSPTGGNTEAF
J: TRBJ2-3; V: TRBV5-1; CDR3: ASSSTGGTDTQY
J: TRBJ2-3; V: TRBV27; CDR3: ASSMGQGITDTQY
J: TRBJ1-2; V: TRBV5-8; CDR3: ASSLDRPYGYT
J: TRBJ1-4; V: TRBV7-6; CDR3: ASSATVATNEKLF
J: TRBJ1-2; V: TRBV12-3/TRBV12-4; CDR3: ASTAGQPGYT
J: TRBJ1-1; V: TRBV11-1; CDR3: ASSPIRGLSNTEAF
J: TRBJ2-5; V: TRBV4-1; CDR3: ASSLTGGGLETQY
J: TRBJ2-2; V: TRBV5-1; CDR3: ASNQGGLANTGELF
J: TRBJ1-1; V: TRBV19; CDR3: ASSAPGGMNTEAF
J: TRBJ1-3; V: TRBV9; CDR3: ASSVGGGNTIY
J: TRBJ1-1; V: TRBV14; CDR3: ASESMNTEAF
J: TRBJ2-1; V: TRBV4-2; CDR3: ASSQDTTGGPYNEQF
J: TRBJ1-4; V: TRBV20-1; CDR3: SASGQVFEKLF
J: TRBJ2-7; V: TRBV7-9; CDR3: ASSTGTSGLYEQY
J: TRBJ2-7; V: TRBV5-1; CDR3: ASNLGQGLTYEQY
J: TRBJ1-2; V: TRBV18; CDR3: ASSTTGGYGYT
J: TRBJ2-7; V: TRBV7-9; CDR3: ASSTQKGFFYEQY
J: TRBJ1-3; V: TRBV9; CDR3: ASSALSGGPIY
J: TRBJ2-7; V: TRBV7-9; CDR3: ASSLGEDFPAYEQY
J: TRBJ2-5; V: TRBV11-2; CDR3: ASSLVGDSGETQY
J: TRBJ2-5; V: TRBV15; CDR3: ATSRGTGGAEETQY